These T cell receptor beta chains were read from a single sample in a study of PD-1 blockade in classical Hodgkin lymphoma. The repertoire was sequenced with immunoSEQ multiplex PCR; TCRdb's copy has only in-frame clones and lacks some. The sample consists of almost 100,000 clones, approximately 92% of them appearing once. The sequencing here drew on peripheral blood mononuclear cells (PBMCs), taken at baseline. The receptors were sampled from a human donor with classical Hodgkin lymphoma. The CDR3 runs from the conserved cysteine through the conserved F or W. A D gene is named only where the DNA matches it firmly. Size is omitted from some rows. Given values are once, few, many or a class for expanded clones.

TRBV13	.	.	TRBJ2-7	TGTGCCAGCAGCTTACTCTACGAGCAGTACTTC	CASSLLYEQYF
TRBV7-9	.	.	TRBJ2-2	TGTGCCAGCAGCCTCGGTTTGGCAGACAACACCGGGGAGCTGTTTTTT	CASSLGLADNTGELFF
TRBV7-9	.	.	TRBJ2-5	TGTGCCAGCAGCTTAGGGTGGGGACCGGCGACCCAGTACTTC	CASSLGWGPATQYF
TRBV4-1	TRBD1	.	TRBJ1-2	TGCGCCAGCAGCCAAGACCTAAGACTCAGACAGGGGGCGTCTGGCTACACCTTC	CASSQDLRLRQGASGYTF
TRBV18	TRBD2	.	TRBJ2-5	TGTGCCAGCTCACCAGACCCAGCGGGAGGGGCTAAGACCCAGTACTTC	CASSPDPAGGAKTQYF
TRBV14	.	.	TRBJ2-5	TGTGCCAGCAGCCAAGTCATGGTACAGAGCGGCGAGACCCAGTACTTC	CASSQVMVQSGETQYF
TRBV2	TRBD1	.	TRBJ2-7	TGTGCCAGCGGACCTAGGGACAGCTACTACGAGCAGTACTTC	CASGPRDSYYEQYF
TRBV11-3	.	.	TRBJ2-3	TGTGCCAGCAGCTTAGGTCTTACAGCGGAGCAGTATTTT	CASSLGLTAEQYF
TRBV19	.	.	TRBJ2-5	TGTGCCAGAGAGGGAAAGACCCAGTACTTC	CAREGKTQYF
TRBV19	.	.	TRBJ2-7	TGTGCCAGTAGTATAGATCGGACAGCCCTCTACGAGCAGTACTTC	CASSIDRTALYEQYF
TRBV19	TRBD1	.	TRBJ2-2	TGTGCCAGTAGAACCGCTGACAGGGTTGCCGGGGAGCTGTTTTTT	CASRTADRVAGELFF
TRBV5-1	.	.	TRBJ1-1	TGCGCCAGCCGCCGACAGCCCTTGAACACTGAAGCTTTCTTT	CASRRQPLNTEAFF
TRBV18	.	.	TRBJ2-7	TGTGCCACGTCTCAGGGGCCAGCCGAGCAGTACTTC	CATSQGPAEQYF
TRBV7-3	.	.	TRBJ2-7	TGTGCCAGCAGCTTATCTAGGGGTGCCGAGCAGTACTTC	CASSLSRGAEQYF
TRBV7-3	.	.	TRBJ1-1	TGTGCCAGCAGCTTATCCGGCCTCACTGAAGCTTTCTTT	CASSLSGLTEAFF
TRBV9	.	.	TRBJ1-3	TGTGCCAGCAGCGGGCGAAACACCATATATTTT	CASSGRNTIYF
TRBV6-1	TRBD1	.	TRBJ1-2	TGTGCCAGCAGTTCTCGGGACAGGGCAAACTATGGCTACACCTTC	CASSSRDRANYGYTF
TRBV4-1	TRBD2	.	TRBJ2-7	TGCGCCAGCAGCCAAGTGGGTAGCGGGAGAAGAATCTACGAGCAGTACTTC	CASSQVGSGRRIYEQYF
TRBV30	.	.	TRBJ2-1	TGTGCCTGGAGTCAAACTAACAATGAGCAGTTCTTC	CAWSQTNNEQFF
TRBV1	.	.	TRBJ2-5	TGCACCAGCAGCCGGACCCTCGGGACAGGTCAAGAGACCCAGTACTTC	CTSSRTLGTGQETQYF
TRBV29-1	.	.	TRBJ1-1	TGCAGCGCCTGGACAGAGCGGAACACTGAAGCTTTCTTT	CSAWTERNTEAFF
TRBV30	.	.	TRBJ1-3	TGTGCCTGGAGTGTACGGAGGGGTTTGGGGGGAAACACCATATATTTT	CAWSVRRGLGGNTIYF
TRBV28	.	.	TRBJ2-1	TGTGCCAGCAGTTTTCCGCCAGGGCTCAACAATGAGCAGTTCTTC	CASSFPPGLNNEQFF
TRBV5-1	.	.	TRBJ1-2	TGCGCCAGCAGCTTCGGCAGCAACTATGGCTACACCTTC	CASSFGSNYGYTF
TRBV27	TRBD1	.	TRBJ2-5	TGTGCCAGCAGTTTATCGACAGGGCGGACCCAGTACTTC	CASSLSTGRTQYF
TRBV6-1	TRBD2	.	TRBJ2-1	TGTGCCAGCACGCTAGCGGCCAATGAGCAGTTCTTC	CASTLAANEQFF
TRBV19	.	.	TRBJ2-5	TGTGCCAGTAGTACCAGAGTTATAGCCCTGGAGACCCAGTACTTC	CASSTRVIALETQYF
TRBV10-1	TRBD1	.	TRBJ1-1	TGCGCCAGCAGTGAGATCAGGGGGCGAAGTACTGAAGCTTTCTTT	CASSEIRGRSTEAFF
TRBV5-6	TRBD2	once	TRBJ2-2	TGTGCCAGCAGCCCCCTGACTAGCGGAGAGCTCACCGGGGAGCTGTTTTTT	CASSPLTSGELTGELFF
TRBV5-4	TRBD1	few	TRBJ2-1	TGTGCCAGCAGCACCGGGACAGGAGCTTACAATGAGCAGTTCTTC	CASSTGTGAYNEQFF
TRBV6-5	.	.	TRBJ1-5	TGTGCCAGCAGTTACCTGACAGGACTAAATCAGCCCCAGCATTTT	CASSYLTGLNQPQHF
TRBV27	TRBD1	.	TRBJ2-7	TGTGCCAGCAGTGGGGACAGGGGTCACGAGCAGTACTTC	CASSGDRGHEQYF
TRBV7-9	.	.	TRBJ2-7	TGTGCCAGCAGGTTTACGGGACATAGCTCCTACGAGCAGTACTTC	CASRFTGHSSYEQYF
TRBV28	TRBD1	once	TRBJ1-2	TGTGCCAGCAGACCAACCGGGACAGGGCCGCGTGTCTACACCTTC	CASRPTGTGPRVYTF
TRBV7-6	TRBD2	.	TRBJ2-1	TGTGCCAGCAGCTCTGGGACTAGCGGACGGCCTGAGGAGCAGTTCTTC	CASSSGTSGRPEEQFF
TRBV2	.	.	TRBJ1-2	TGTGCCAGCAGGGAACAGGGAGGGCCCGGAGGCTACACCTTC	CASREQGGPGGYTF
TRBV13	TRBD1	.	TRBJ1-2	TGTGCCAGCAGCTCAGCCGGGACAGGGGCAGGTGGCTACACCTTC	CASSSAGTGAGGYTF
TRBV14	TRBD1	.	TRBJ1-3	TGTGCCAGCAGCCAACTCAACCAATGGGACAGGGGTCCCCTCCGCTCTGGAAACACCATATATTTT	CASSQLNQWDRGPLRSGNTIYF
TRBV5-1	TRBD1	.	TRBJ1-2	TGCGCCAGCAGGGATCCGGGACAGGGGGTAAACTATGGCTACACCTTC	CASRDPGQGVNYGYTF
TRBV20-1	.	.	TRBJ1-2	TGCAGTGCTAGGGACAGCTATGGCTACACCTTC	CSARDSYGYTF
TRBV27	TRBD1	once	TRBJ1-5	TGTGCCAGCAGCCGGACAGGTAGTTTCAATCAGCCCCAGCATTTT	CASSRTGSFNQPQHF
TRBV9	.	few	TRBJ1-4	TGTGCCAGCAGCGTAGCCCCGCAAGACGGATTTAATGAAAAACTGTTTTTT	CASSVAPQDGFNEKLFF
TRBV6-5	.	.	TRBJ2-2	TGTGCCAGCAGTTACTCCAGGGCACTTTACACCGGGGAGCTGTTTTTT	CASSYSRALYTGELFF
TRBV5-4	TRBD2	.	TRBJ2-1	TGTGCCAGCAGCCGAGGGGGACTAGCGGACAACTACAATGAGCAGTTCTTC	CASSRGGLADNYNEQFF
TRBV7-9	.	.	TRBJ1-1	TGTGCCAGCAGTAGACAGGCAAACACTGAAGCTTTCTTT	CASSRQANTEAFF
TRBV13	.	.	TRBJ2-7	TGTGCCAGCAGCTTTTCAGGGGCCTACGAGCAGTACTTC	CASSFSGAYEQYF
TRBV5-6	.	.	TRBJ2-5	TGTGCCAGCAGCTTTAATAGGGGAGAGACCCAGTACTTC	CASSFNRGETQYF
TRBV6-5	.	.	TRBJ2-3	TGTGCCAGCAGTTACTCTCGTTCCTCAGATACGCAGTATTTT	CASSYSRSSDTQYF
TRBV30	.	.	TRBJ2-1	TGTGCCTGGAGGAGCTCCTACAATGAGCAGTTCTTC	CAWRSSYNEQFF
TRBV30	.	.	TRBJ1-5	TGTGCCTGGAGGACTGCACTAGGGACGGGAGCTAATCAGCCCCAGCATTTT	CAWRTALGTGANQPQHF
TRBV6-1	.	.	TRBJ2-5	TGTGCCAGCAGTGAAGCCGCTGCTCTGGCGGTCCAAGAGACCCAGTACTTC	CASSEAAALAVQETQYF
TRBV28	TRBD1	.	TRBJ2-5	TGTGCCAGCAGTATCGGGACAGGGTCGGAGACCCAGTACTTC	CASSIGTGSETQYF
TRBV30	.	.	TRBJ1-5	TGTGCCTGGTCGGGGTCAACAGGGAGCCAGCCCCAGCATTTT	CAWSGSTGSQPQHF